The 9 T cell receptor beta chains below were found in one sample sequenced in a study of molecular identifiers for immune sequencing clone quantification. TCRdb reprocessed the PCR reads via MiXCR and lists one record per CDR3 protein. The sample has a few hundred thousand distinct CDR3 sequences, about a fifth seen once. The specimen was naive CD8+ T cells from blood, with Jurkat cell RNA spiked in. As to subset: FACS-sorted CD8+CD4-CCR7+CD45RA+ naive T cells. Receptors were obtained from a human donor in good health. Some libraries in this study had Jurkat cell RNA spiked in.

Points on this clonotype: This may be a read error, as it is one base from a much larger clone. The V gene is TRBV29-1, the J gene TRBJ2-7, with 7 bases lining up with TRBD2. The CDR3 runs 16 residues. Germline V lookup: CDR1 SQVTM, CDR2 ANQGSEA. J lost 5 bases, V lost 0 bases, and 13 bases had no gene match. The CDR3 sequence: CSVEEGTGGRIHEQYF. The CDR3 DNA sequence: TGCAGCGTTGAAGAGGGGACTGGCGGGAGAATCCACGAGCAGTACTTC.

V gene TRBV5-4 combines with J gene TRBJ2-7; D perhaps matches TRBD2 (5 bases). The CDR3 has 15 amino acids. CDR1 is SGHNT, CDR2 YYREEE, per germline (reference sequence). V dropped 4 bases and J dropped 0 bases, with 14 bases sitting between them. The CDR3 spells CASSRTPRGSYEQYF. CDR3 DNA: TGTGCCAGCAGCAGGACCCCCCGGGGCTCCTACGAGCAGTACTTC.

In the case of this clonotype: A much more abundant neighbour one base away suggests this may be a read error. V gene TRBV29-1 combines with J gene TRBJ2-3; D is tentatively TRBD1 or TRBD2 (6 bases each). CDR3 length: 16 amino acids. Germline assignment: CDR1 SQVTM and CDR2 ANQGSEA. The CDR3 nucleotides read TGCAGCGTTGAACGGGGGCTAGTCATGCCCACAGATGCGCAGTATTTT. As protein: CSVERGLVMPTDAQYF.

This clonotype was recorded a few times. The chain recombines TRBV7-9 with TRBJ2-7; 12 bases map to TRBD1. Germline lookup yields CDR1 SEHNR and CDR2 FQNEAQ (reference sequence). The CDR3 has 15 residues. V was clipped by 4 bases and J by 5 bases; unmatched bases: 6. The CDR3 reads CASSSGQGAIDEQYF. The CDR3 DNA is TGTGCCAGCAGCTCGGGACAGGGGGCAATCGACGAGCAGTACTTC.

Concerning this clonotype: This may be a read error: a much more frequent sequence differs by one nucleotide. This chain uses TRBV11-2 with TRBJ2-1; 8 nucleotides agree with TRBD2. The CDR3 spans 14 residues. V trimming: 5 bases; J trimming: 7 bases; junction bases outside the gene matches: 7. Germline CDR1 is SGHAT and CDR2 is FQNNGV. In DNA, the CDR3 is TGTGCCAGCAGCCAGGGACTAGTGTGGAATGAGCAGTTCTTC. Its protein product is CASSQGLVWNEQFF.

With respect to this clonotype: The junction departs from germline at one end; a sequencing error may be responsible. V is TRBV20-1 and J is TRBJ2-7; TRBD1 matches at 7 bases. This CDR3 is 12 amino acids long. Germline V lookup: CDR1 DFQATT, CDR2 SNEGSKA (reference sequence). CDR3 coding DNA: TGCAGTGCCACAGACAGGGACCACGAGCGGTACTTC. Translated, it gives CSATDRDHERYF.

The CDR3 nucleotides read TGTGCCAGCTCACCACCGGGGACTAGCTCCTACAATGAGCAGTTCTTC. Translation: CASSPPGTSSYNEQFF. The gene calls are TRBV18 and TRBJ2-1; 8 nucleotides line up with TRBD2. CDR3 size: 16 residues. The germline gives CDR1 KGHSH, CDR2 LQKENI. The junction had 1 base not matched to a gene; V was cut back by 0 bases and J by 0 bases.

The CDR3 spells CASSSSGAGGDIQYF. CDR3 coding DNA: TGTGCCAGCAGCTCAAGTGGGGCAGGGGGTGACATTCAGTACTTC. The chain employs TRBV7-9 and TRBJ2-4; 7 bases are shared with TRBD1. Per germline, CDR1 SEHNR and CDR2 FQNEAQ (reference sequence). The CDR3 length is 15 residues. The V segment lost 4 bases and the J segment 8 bases; nucleotides outside the gene matches: 11.

This clonotype has at least ten counts. V is TRBV20-1 and J is TRBJ2-7; D is possibly TRBD1 or TRBD2 (5 bases each). Trimming took 4 bases from V and 7 from J, leaving 17 bases between them. The CDR3 runs to 13 residues. Germline V CDR1 and CDR2: DFQATT, SNEGSKA (reference sequence). The CDR3 DNA sequence: TGCAGTGCTACCGGGACCTACATCGGGGAGCAGTACTTC. Translating gives CSATGTYIGEQYF.